Detailed here is one T cell receptor (beta chain). Its antigen remains unidentified. The data derive from a study of pediatric ulcerative colitis. Up to 500,000 reads were sequenced per sample. The method was immunoSEQ multiplex PCR; TCRdb's version includes in-frame clones alone and lacks a portion of them. The table records 54,000 or so clones, over 70% of them present only once. CDR3 length: 13 amino acids. The V segment lost 6 bases and the J segment 5 bases; nucleotides outside the gene matches: 1. CDR1 and CDR2 from the germline V gene are MDHEN and SYDVKM. The study, taken as a whole, reports: Ulcerative colitis patients shared more blood-rectal clones than controls. Clonal expansions reduced rectal repertoire diversity in acute severe colitis. Total lymphocyte DNA, not sorted subsets, was the template.

The chain joins TRBV28 to TRBJ1-5; 10 bases fit TRBD1. Sample: blood. This receptor was taken from a boy younger than 18 who was a control in a study of pediatric ulcerative colitis. CDR3 DNA sequence: TGTGCCAGCAGAGGACAGGGGGATCAGCCCCAGCATTTT. Amino acids: CASRGQGDQPQHF.